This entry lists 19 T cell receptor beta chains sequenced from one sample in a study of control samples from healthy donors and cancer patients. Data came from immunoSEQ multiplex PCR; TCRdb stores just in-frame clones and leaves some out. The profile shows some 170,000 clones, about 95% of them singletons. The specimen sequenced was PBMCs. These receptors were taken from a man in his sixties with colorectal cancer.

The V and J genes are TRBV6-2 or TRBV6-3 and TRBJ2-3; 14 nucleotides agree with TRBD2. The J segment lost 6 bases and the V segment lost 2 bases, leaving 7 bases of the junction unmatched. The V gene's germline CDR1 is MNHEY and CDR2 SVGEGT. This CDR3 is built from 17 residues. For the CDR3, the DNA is TGTGCCAGCAGTTACCGAAGACTAGCGGGGGGGCCGGATACGCAGTATTTT. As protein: CASSYRRLAGGPDTQYF.

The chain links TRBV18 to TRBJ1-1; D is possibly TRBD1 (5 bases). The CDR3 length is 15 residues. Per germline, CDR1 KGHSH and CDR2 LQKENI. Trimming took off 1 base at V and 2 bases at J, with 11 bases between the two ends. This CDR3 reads CASSPQGITNTEAFF. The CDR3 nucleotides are TGTGCCAGCTCACCACAGGGGATCACCAACACTGAAGCTTTCTTT.

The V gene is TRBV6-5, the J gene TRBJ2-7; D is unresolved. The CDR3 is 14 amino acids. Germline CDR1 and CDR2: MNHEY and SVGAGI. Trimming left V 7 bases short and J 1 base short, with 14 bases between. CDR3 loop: CASNQDINSYEQYF. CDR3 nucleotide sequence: TGTGCCAGCAACCAAGACATCAATTCCTACGAGCAGTACTTC.

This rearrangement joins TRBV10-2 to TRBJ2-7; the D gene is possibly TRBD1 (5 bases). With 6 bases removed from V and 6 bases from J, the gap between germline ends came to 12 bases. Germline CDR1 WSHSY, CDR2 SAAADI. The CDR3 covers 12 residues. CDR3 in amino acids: CASRAQGSEQYF. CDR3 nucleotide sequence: TGCGCCAGCAGGGCGCAGGGTAGCGAGCAGTACTTC.

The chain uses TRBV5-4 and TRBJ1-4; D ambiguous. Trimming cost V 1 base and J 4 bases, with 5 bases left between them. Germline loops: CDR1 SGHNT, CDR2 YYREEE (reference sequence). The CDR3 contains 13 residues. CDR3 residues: CASSLTGNEKLFF. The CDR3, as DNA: TGTGCCAGCAGCTTGACGGGTAATGAAAAACTGTTTTTT.

This chain's CDR3 is CASSQDAYLGYTF. The CDR3 DNA reads TGTGCCAGCTCTCAGGACGCCTACTTGGGCTACACCTTC. The chain recombines TRBV18 with TRBJ1-2; D remains ambiguous. The CDR3 is made up of 13 amino acids. CDR1 is KGHSH, CDR2 LQKENI, per germline. With 6 bases removed from V and 8 bases from J, the gap between germline ends came to 16 bases.

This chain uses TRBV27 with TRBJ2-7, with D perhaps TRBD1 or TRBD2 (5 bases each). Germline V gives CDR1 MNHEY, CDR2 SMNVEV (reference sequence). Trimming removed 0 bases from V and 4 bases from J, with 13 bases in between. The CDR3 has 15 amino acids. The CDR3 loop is CASSLSEGTGYEQYF. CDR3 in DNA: TGTGCCAGCAGTTTATCTGAGGGAACAGGATACGAGCAGTACTTC.

The CDR3 here is CASSQGVGPTGELFF. In DNA, the CDR3 is TGCGCCAGCAGCCAAGGCGTAGGCCCAACCGGGGAGCTGTTTTTT. The chain has TRBV4-1 and TRBJ2-2, with no clear D. V lost 1 base and J lost 5, with 11 bases in between. The germline CDR1 and CDR2 sequences are MGHRA and YSYEKL. The CDR3 is 15 residues long.

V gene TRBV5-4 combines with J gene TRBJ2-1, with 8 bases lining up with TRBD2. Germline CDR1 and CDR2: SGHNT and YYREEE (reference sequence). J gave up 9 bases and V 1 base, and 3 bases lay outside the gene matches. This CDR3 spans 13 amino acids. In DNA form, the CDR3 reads TGTGCCAGCAGCTTGTTCGGGGGGGGTGAGCAGTTCTTC. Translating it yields CASSLFGGGEQFF. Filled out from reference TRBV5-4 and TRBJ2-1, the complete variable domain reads ETGVTQSPTHLIKTRGQQVTLRCSSQSGHNTVSWYQQALGQGPQFIFQYYREEENGRGNFPPRFSGLQFPNYSSELNVNALELDDSALYLCASSLFGGGEQFFGPGTRLTVL.

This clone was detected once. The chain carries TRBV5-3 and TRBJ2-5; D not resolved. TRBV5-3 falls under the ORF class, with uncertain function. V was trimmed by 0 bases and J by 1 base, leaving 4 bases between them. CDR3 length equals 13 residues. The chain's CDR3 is CARSLDFQETQYF. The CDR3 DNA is TGTGCCAGAAGCTTGGACTTCCAAGAGACCCAGTACTTC.

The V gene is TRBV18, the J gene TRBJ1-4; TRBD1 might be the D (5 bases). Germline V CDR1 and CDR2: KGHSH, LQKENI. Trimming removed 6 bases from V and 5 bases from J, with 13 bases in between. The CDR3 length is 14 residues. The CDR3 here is CASSPSRQNEKLFF. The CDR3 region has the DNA TGTGCCAGCTCTCCCTCCCGACAGAATGAAAAACTGTTTTTT.

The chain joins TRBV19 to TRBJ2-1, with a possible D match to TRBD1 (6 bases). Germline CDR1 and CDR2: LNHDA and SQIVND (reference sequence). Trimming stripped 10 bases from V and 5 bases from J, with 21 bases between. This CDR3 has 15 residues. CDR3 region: CAKKNRVQRDNEQFF. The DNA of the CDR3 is TGTGCCAAAAAGAACAGGGTACAGAGGGACAATGAGCAGTTCTTC.

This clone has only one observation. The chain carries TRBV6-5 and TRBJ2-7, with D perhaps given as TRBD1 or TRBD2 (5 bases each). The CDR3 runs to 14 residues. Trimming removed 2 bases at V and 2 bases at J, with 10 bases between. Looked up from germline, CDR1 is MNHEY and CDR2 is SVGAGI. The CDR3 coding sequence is TGTGCCAGCAGTTACGGGGGAATAACCTACGAGCAGTACTTC. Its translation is CASSYGGITYEQYF.

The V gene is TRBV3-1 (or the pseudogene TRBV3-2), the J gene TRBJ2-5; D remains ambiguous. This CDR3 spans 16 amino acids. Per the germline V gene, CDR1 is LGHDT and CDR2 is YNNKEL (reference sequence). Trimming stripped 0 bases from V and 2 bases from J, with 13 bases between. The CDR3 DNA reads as TGTGCCAGCAGCCAAGACCTCCGGTCAGGACAAGAGACCCAGTACTTC. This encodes CASSQDLRSGQETQYF.

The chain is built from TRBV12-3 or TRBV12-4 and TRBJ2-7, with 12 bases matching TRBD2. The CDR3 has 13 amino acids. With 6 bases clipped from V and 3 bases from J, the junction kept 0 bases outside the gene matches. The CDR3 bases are TGTGCCAGCAGGACTAGCGGGGGCTACGAGCAGTACTTC. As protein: CASRTSGGYEQYF.

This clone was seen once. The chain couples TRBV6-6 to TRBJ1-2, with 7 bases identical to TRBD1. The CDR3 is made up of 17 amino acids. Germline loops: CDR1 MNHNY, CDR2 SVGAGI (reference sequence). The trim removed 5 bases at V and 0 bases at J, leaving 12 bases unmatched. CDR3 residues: CASSPRTGGESNYGYTF. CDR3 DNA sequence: TGTGCCAGCAGTCCCCGGACAGGAGGGGAATCTAACTATGGCTACACCTTC.

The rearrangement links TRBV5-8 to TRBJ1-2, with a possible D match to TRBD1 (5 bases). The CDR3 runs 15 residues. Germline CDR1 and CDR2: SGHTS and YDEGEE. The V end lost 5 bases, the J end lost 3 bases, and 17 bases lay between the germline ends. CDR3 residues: CASRLNPTEDYGYTF. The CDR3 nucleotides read TGTGCCAGCAGGCTGAATCCGACAGAGGACTATGGCTACACCTTC.

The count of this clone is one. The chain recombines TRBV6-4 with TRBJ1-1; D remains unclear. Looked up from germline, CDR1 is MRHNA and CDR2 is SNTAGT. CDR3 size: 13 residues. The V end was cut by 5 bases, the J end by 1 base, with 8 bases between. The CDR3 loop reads CASSSQRNTEAFF. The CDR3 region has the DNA TGTGCCAGCAGTTCTCAGAGGAACACTGAAGCTTTCTTT.

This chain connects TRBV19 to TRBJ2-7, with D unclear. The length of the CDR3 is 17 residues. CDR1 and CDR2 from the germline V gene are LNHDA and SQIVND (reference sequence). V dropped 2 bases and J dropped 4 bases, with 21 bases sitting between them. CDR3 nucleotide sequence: TGTGCCAGTAGTATACAATTGGCGGAGACCCAGATTTACGAGCAGTACTTC. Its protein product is CASSIQLAETQIYEQYF.